This T cell receptor beta chain was retrieved from a study of shared clonotypes between healthy human individuals. Study-wide background: Three plates were used per donor for CD4 naive, three for CD4 memory, two for CD8 naive and one for CD8 memory. Study-level findings and limits: Since donors were few, the genetic and exposure-history diversity represented was limited. Sorted-subset samples were not fully sequenced, rarefaction indicated.

The V segment lost 8 bases and the J segment 5 bases; nucleotides outside the gene matches: 8. This CDR3 spans 13 amino acids. Germline CDR1 and CDR2: KGHSH and LQKENI. Selected positively for CCR7 and CD45RO-negative, naive CD8 cells excluded terminally differentiated effector memory CD45RA+ cells. The run depth of the assay was deep. TCRdb's copy holds only in-frame clones and misses some; the assay was immunoSEQ multiplex PCR. The repertoire holds millions of clones, with about 92% as singletons. As to this clone: What it recognizes is unknown.

The V and J genes are TRBV18 and TRBJ2-7, with 8 bases identical to TRBD2. The clonotype comes from a man aged 18 to 35 in good health. Some clones in this sample may be carry-over from other donors' samples. Sequencing was performed on naive CD8+ T cells from PBMCs. For the CDR3, the DNA is TGTGCCAGCCAACAGCGGGAGCGGGACGAGCAGTACTTC. It translates to CASQQRERDEQYF.